The clone carrying this T cell receptor (beta chain) was recorded many times. As yet, its antigen is unknown. The data were obtained in a study of CD8+CD57+ T cells in acquired aplastic anemia. On the study more broadly: Mean yield of DNA from sorted CD4+ and CD8+ cells was 3 to 3.5 ug.

Study-level points and caveats: Nearly 30 CD8+ CDR3 sequences were shared between patients and controls. Patients and controls had CD8+ Simpson's diversity values that were not significantly distinct.

J lost 2 bases, V lost 4 bases, and 9 bases had no gene match. The germline gives CDR1 LGHDT, CDR2 YNNKEL (reference sequence). CDR3 length: 16 amino acids. The template for TCR beta VDJ and CDR3 sequence profiling was genomic DNA. TCRdb re-called the reads through MiXCR, storing one row per CDR3 protein. The profile shows about 420,000 distinct CDR3 sequences, about two thirds of them singletons. The clonotype was recovered from a human donor in good health, serving as a control. Sequenced material: sorted CD4+, CD8+, or CD8+CD57+ T cells (not recorded which) from PBMCs. The chain links TRBV3-1 to TRBJ1-1; TRBD1 aligns across 8 bases. The CDR3: CASSPIGQGNNTEAFF. For the CDR3, the DNA is TGTGCCAGCAGCCCAATCGGACAGGGTAACAACACTGAAGCTTTCTTT.